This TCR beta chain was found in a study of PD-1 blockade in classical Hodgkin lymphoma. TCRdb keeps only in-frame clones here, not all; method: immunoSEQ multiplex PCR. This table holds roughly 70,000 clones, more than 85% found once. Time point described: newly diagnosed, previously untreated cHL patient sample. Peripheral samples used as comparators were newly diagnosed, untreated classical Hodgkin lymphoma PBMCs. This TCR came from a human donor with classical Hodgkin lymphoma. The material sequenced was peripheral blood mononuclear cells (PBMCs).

The CDR3 bases are TGTGCCAGCAGCTTAGCCTCTGGCCATGGGGGGACTGAAGCTTTCTTT. Amino acids: CASSLASGHGGTEAFF. J is TRBJ1-1 and V is TRBV7-9, with D tentatively TRBD1 (5 bases). CDR3 size: 16 residues. Trimming pared 0 bases from V and 5 bases from J, leaving 16 bases between. Germline values: CDR1 SEHNR, CDR2 FQNEAQ (reference sequence). The full variable domain, with the rest looked up from reference TRBV7-9 and TRBJ1-1, is DTGVSQNPRHKITKRGQNVTFRCDPISEHNRLYWYRQTLGQGPEFLTYFQNEAQLEKSRLLSDRFSAERPKGSFSTLEIQRTEQGDSAMYLCASSLASGHGGTEAFFGQGTRLTVV.